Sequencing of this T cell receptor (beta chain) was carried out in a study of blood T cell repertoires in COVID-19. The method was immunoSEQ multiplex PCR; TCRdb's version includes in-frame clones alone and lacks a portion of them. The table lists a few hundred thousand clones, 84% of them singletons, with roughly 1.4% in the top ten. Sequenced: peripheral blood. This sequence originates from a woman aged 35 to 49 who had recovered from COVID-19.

CDR3 region: CASSLGQGEDTF. The CDR3 DNA reads as TGTGCCAGCAGTTTAGGACAGGGAGAAGACACCTTC. The chain employs TRBV12-3 or TRBV12-4 and TRBJ1-2; TRBD1 agrees at 7 bases. V lost 1 base and J lost 12; bases outside the gene matches: 5. This CDR3 region has 12 residues.